This T cell receptor (beta chain) was retrieved from a study of radiotherapy plus CTLA-4 blockade in lung cancer. Overall study: The study recorded objective responses in about 20% of patients and disease control in about 30%. Study-wide results and limits: Per reports, early blood T cell clone dynamics, plus interferon-beta, forecast response most strongly. Radiotherapy was combined with ipilimumab, and tumor-derived TCR clones then expanded in blood.

V shed 7 bases and J shed 5 bases, with 20 bases lying between them. Looked up from germline, CDR1 is SNHLY and CDR2 is FYNNEI. The CDR3 contains 16 residues. With respect to this clone: Its antigen is unidentified.

Ipilimumab CTLA-4 blockade and focal radiation were given to patients with chemo-refractory metastatic non-small-cell lung cancer. Libraries were prepared by immunoSEQ multiplex PCR; TCRdb keeps only in-frame clonotypes and omits some of them. In the table there are 30,000 to 35,000 clones, roughly four fifths of which are singletons. This sequence was found in a human donor with non-small cell lung cancer that progressed on radiotherapy plus ipilimumab. Sequences were derived from peripheral blood, sampled from a patient treated with radiotherapy plus ipilimumab. V gene TRBV2 combines with J gene TRBJ1-4, with D unresolved. The CDR3 nucleotides read TGTGCCAGCATGGGTTGGCCCCAAGACATGAATGAAAAACTGTTTTTT. Amino acids: CASMGWPQDMNEKLFF. Combining the CDR3 with reference TRBV2 and TRBJ1-4 gives the whole variable domain EPEVTQTPSHQVTQMGQEVILRCVPISNHLYFYWYRQILGQKVEFLVSFYNNEISEKSEIFDDQFSVERPDGSNFTLKIRSTKLEDSAMYFCASMGWPQDMNEKLFFGSGTQLSVL.